This TCR beta chain was identified in a study of T cell repertoires in cytomegalovirus infection. Study-wide background: Indicated by public TCR beta signatures were CMV infection and matching HLA type.

Study-level points and caveats: HLA-C-restricted CMV clonotypes gave the most frequent clonotype in two of eight donors. Individuals carrying CMV plus the relevant HLA were identified by cumulative frequency of public TCR beta families.

Per germline, CDR1 ENHRY and CDR2 SYGVKD. CDR3 length equals 17 residues. Trimming took 2 bases from V and 0 from J, leaving 14 bases between them. In regard to this clonotype: Its antigen is still unknown.

TCRdb re-analysed the reads in MiXCR, keeping a single row per CDR3 protein. The table lists some 900,000 distinct CDR3 sequences, around a third of them singletons. The TCR comes from a human donor in good health (CMV status not recorded). Some clones in this sample may be carry-over from other donors' samples. This chain connects TRBV10-3 to TRBJ1-5, with D uncertain. The sample consisted of cultured CD8+ T cells from PBMCs, taken from culture after CMV antigen stimulation. As DNA, the CDR3 is TGTGCCATCAGTGAGGAAGCGGTTCAACCTAGCAATCAGCCCCAGCATTTT. Translation: CAISEEAVQPSNQPQHF.